This is a list of T cell receptor beta chains from one sample in a study of cytomegalovirus exposure and HLA in healthy donors. The assay was immunoSEQ multiplex PCR, and TCRdb's table has in-frame clones only and misses some. The sample consists of roughly 180,000 clones, 70% to 80% of them appearing once. The sequenced sample was PBMCs. All receptors derive from a male donor in good health and CMV-seronegative. Each CDR3 is given without its conserved first and last residue.

V gene	J gene	CDR3 length	CDR3 protein
TRBV7-2	TRBJ2-2	14	ASSPRAGGNTGELF
TRBV5-4	TRBJ2-1	14	ASSLGGGASGSEQF
TRBV18	TRBJ1-2	16	ASSPPGGLGGRKDGYT
TRBV4-1	TRBJ2-6	15	ASERTGTGSGANVLT
TRBV30	TRBJ2-3	12	AWGLAGGADTQY
TRBV29-1	TRBJ1-3	13	SGLTSRGTGNTIY
TRBV30	TRBJ1-5	10	AWTRDNQPQH
TRBV28	TRBJ1-1	11	ASSSVGQTEAF
TRBV28	TRBJ1-2	12	ASSTTGLDYGYT
TRBV27	TRBJ1-2	11	ASAPGSEYGYT
TRBV29-1	TRBJ2-1	11	SVGTSGGWEQF
TRBV30	TRBJ2-1	9	ASSRGREQF
TRBV7-6	TRBJ2-7	12	ASSGTQGSYEQY
TRBV18	TRBJ1-5	15	ASSQEGRSDSNQPQH
TRBV30	TRBJ2-1	13	AWSTSGGPYNEQF
TRBV19	TRBJ1-5	16	ASSIYPGQAISNQPQH